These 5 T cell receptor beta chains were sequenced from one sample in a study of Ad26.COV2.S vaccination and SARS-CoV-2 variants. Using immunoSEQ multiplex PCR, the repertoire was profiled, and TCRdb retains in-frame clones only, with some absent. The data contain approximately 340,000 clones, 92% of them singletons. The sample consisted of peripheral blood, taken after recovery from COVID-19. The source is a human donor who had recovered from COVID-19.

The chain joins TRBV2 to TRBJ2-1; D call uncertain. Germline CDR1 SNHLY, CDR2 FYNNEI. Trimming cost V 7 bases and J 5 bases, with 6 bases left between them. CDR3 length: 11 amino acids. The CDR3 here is CASIRNNEQFF. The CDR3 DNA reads TGTGCCAGCATTCGGAACAATGAGCAGTTCTTC. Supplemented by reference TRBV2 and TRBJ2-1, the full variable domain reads EPEVTQTPSHQVTQMGQEVILRCVPISNHLYFYWYRQILGQKVEFLVSFYNNEISEKSEIFDDQFSVERPDGSNFTLKIRSTKLEDSAMYFCASIRNNEQFFGPGTRLTVL.

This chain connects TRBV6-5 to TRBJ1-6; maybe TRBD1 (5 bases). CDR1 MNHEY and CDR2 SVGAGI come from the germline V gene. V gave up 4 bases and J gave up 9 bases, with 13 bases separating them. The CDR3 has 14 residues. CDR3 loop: CASSSQGLGSPLHF. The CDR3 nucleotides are TGTGCCAGCAGTTCGCAGGGTCTGGGTTCACCCCTCCACTTT.

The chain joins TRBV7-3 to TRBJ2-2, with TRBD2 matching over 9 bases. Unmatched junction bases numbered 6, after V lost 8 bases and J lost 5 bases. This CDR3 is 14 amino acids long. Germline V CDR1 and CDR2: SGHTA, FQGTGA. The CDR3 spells CASRKAGGTGELFF. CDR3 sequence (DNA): TGTGCCAGCCGAAAAGCGGGGGGAACCGGGGAGCTGTTTTTT.

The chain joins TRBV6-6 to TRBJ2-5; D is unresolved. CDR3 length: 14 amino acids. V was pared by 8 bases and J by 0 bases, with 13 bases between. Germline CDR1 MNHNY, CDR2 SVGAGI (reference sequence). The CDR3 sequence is CASAALTYQETQYF. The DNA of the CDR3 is TGTGCCAGCGCAGCTCTTACGTACCAAGAGACCCAGTACTTC.

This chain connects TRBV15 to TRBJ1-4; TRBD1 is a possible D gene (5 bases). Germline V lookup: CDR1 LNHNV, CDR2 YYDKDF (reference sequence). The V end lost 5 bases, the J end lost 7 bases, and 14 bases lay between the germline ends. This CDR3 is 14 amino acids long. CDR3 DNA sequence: TGTGCCACCAGCGCCCTGGGGGGGGGTGAAAAACTGTTTTTT. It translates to CATSALGGGEKLFF.